The sample holds many counts of the clone carrying this T cell receptor beta chain. Antigen: not known. The CDR3 runs to 15 residues. Germline loops: CDR1 ENHRY, CDR2 SYGVKD. Trimming pared 10 bases from V and 5 bases from J, leaving 23 bases between. The record originates from a study of neurological immune-mediated disorders. TCRdb re-analysed the 5' RACE reads in MiXCR, keeping a single row per CDR3 protein. The sample has under 100,000 distinct CDR3 sequences, under 15% seen once. Study-wide points: None of the CDR3 amino acid sequences of expanded clones were shared across subjects, and this suggested private repertoires in all groups.

Time point given: longitudinal time-point 2. The chain joins TRBV10-3 to TRBJ2-5, with D tentatively TRBD2 (7 bases). Sequenced sample: PBMCs. The clonotype comes from a female donor with HTLV-1-associated myelopathy (HAM/TSP). Written as DNA, the CDR3 is TGTGCCACCCCTGGGGGGGGCGCAGGCATGGAGACCCAGTACTTC. It yields the protein CATPGGGAGMETQYF.